The entry below describes one TCR beta chain. Its antigen specificity is not known. No base quality information exists; no much larger clone differs at one position. The data belong to a study of shared clonotypes between healthy human individuals (dated by TCRdb to about 2020). As for the study more broadly: The cohort included three men and a couple of women between 18 and 49 years of age. Libraries were prepared and TCR repertoires were sequenced by different laboratories using diverse techniques, in order to increase sequencing depth and limit assay-specific biases. For each donor, CD4 naive and CD4 memory were each run on three plates, CD8 naive on two plates, and CD8 memory on one plate. Leukapheresis yielded between about 0.94 and 8.9 billion PBMCs per donor. The study deeply sequenced blood TCR repertoires of five healthy adults to estimate repertoire size and the extent of clonotype sharing between individuals. Findings and caveats that apply to the study as a whole: When a few donors were compared, the shared fraction of clonotypes was about 5.4% for naive CD4, 3.5% to 4% for naive CD8, more than 2% for memory CD4, and around 0.4% for memory CD8. Rarefaction of sorted-subset datasets indicated incomplete sequencing despite the large sequencing depth. The genetic and exposure-history diversity represented was limited by the small number of donors. Based on pairwise subsampling, the degree of clonotype sharing among donors was expected to be affected by sequencing depth. Naive subsets generally had larger estimated clonotype richness than memory subsets. Higher generation probabilities were observed for clonotypes shared by all four sorted-subset donors than for non-shared clonotypes. Sampling was restricted to blood, and TCR repertoires in tissue are likely to differ from TCR repertoires in blood.

Donors were healthy HIV-negative adults with no recently reported acute infections or vaccinations. All donors were Caucasian adults living in Nashville, Tennessee, USA. Magnetic negative selection was used to enrich CD4+ T cells, after which naive cells were positively selected on CD45RA and the negative fraction became the memory subset. Blood was obtained by leukapheresis, after which PBMCs were separated by Ficoll-Histopaque density gradient centrifugation and cryopreserved in liquid nitrogen vapor phase. Analytical flow cytometry was used to check the purity and quantity of each magnetically sorted T cell population. Genomic DNA was isolated from every sorted fraction and measured by UV absorbance on a Nanodrop 2000c. Using the deep immunoSEQ assay, multiplex PCR amplified TCR CDR3 regions from genomic DNA. Extracted genomic DNA from each cell subset was spread evenly across all wells of several immunoSEQ 96-well plates, with each plate serving as a replicate. For sorted subsets, approximately 190 ng genomic DNA, equal to 30,000 or so T cell genomes, was loaded into each replicate PCR. The purified libraries were quantified using a Qubit 3.0 fluorometer, sized with a Bioanalyzer 2100, and then quantified again using the KAPA Library Quantification kit. Every immunoSEQ 96-well plate was sequenced on a dedicated single-read 150-cycle Illumina NextSeq 550 flow cell. On the authors' methods: Because only junctional sequences without quality scores were contained in the immunoSEQ output, filtering matching that applied to full-length reads could not be performed. Sequences were annotated with PyIR, a Python wrapper for IgBLAST v1.9, and V/J genes and CDR3 were assigned using IMGT germline references. Any read was removed if the V/J assignment was weak (E-value above 1e-6), the CDR3 was missing, or the read contained stop codons, out-of-frame junctions, or ambiguous translated residues. V3J clonotypes were defined as sequences sharing the same inferred V gene, J gene, and CDR3 amino acid sequence. The percentage overlap between two repertoires was calculated by dividing the number of shared unique clonotypes by the size of the smaller repertoire. Repertoire richness was assessed with RTK rarefaction, the Chao1 estimator, and Recon v2.1 estimates of unobserved clonotypes. OLGA was used to compute generation probabilities for all TCRbeta clonotypes that the gDNA method yielded from a handful of donors. Not all clones reach the TCRdb copy of this immuneACCESS table, which keeps in-frame sequences only. Checked studies attribute under half of the gap to unresolved V genes and leave the rest unexplained. The DNA gave D and trimming, while V, J and clone size come from that table. In all, the sample holds over a million clones, and about 80% of those were seen once. The ten largest clones represent 1.4% of the sample.

CDR1 and CDR2, per the germline V gene, are ENHRY and SYGVKD. Including cysteine and phenylalanine, the CDR3 has 12 amino acids. Solely the CDR3 DNA is kept, with 36 bases framed from the first base. V is trimmed back by 7 bases and J by 8 bases, and the junction contains 2 bases that no gene match accounts for. The TCR originated in a young man in good health. The chain couples TRBV10-3 to TRBJ2-1; TRBD2 lines up with 10 middle nucleotides. The sample was memory CD4+ T cells sorted from blood. This specimen's cell subset or site label, interpreted: CD45RA-negative fraction. The CDR3 reads as follows: CAIKREGDEQFF. The DNA is TGTGCCATCAAGCGGGAGGGCGATGAGCAGTTCTTC.